Detailed here is one T cell receptor beta chain. The antigen remains undetermined. CDR1 and CDR2 from the germline V gene are LGHDT and YNNKEL (reference sequence). The CDR3 runs 12 residues. V was clipped by 9 bases and J by 3 bases, with 11 bases between them. This specimen belongs to a study of CD8 T cells in Susac syndrome. Turning to the study itself: Patients with Susac syndrome were therapy-naive, treated with corticosteroids, or treated with intravenous immunoglobulin alone when blood was collected.

The RNA, about 0.5 to 1 ug, was put through reverse transcription using random hexamers. The TCR beta CDR3 was amplified by immunoSEQ multiplex PCR across 54 Vbeta, 13 Jbeta. In TCRdb, the immunoSEQ multiplex PCR reads were re-called with MiXCR into one record per CDR3 protein. The repertoire holds 95,000 to 150,000 distinct CDR3 sequences, with roughly 95% as singletons. Whole-study results and caveats: CD4+ T cell repertoires in Susac syndrome exhibited no evidence of clonal expansion. As acknowledged by the study, its TCR sequencing and HLA analysis included a relatively small number of individuals.

The sample was CD4+ T cells from PBMCs. This sequence was found in a human donor with Susac syndrome. This chain links TRBV3-1 with TRBJ1-2; maybe TRBD1 (5 bases). The CDR3 is CASGQGDYGYTF. The CDR3 DNA reads TGTGCCAGTGGGCAGGGAGACTATGGCTACACCTTC.